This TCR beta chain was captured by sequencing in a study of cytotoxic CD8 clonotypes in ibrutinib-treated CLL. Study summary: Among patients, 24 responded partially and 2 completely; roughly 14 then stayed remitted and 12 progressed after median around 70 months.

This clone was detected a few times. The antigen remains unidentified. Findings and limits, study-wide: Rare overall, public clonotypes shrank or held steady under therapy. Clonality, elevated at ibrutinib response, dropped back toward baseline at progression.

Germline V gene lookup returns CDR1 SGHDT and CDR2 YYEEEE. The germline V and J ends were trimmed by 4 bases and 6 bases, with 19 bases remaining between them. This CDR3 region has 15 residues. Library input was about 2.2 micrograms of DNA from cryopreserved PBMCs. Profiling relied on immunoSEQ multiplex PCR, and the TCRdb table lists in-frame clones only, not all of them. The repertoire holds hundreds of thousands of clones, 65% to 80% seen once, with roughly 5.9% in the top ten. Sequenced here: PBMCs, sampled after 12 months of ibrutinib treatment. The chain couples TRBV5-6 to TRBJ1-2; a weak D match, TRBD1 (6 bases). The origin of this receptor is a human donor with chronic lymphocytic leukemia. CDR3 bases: TGTGCCAGCAGCCATAAACAGGGAGCGCGGGATGGCTACACCTTC. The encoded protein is CASSHKQGARDGYTF. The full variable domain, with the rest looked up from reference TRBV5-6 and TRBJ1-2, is DAGVTQSPTHLIKTRGQQVTLRCSPKSGHDTVSWYQQALGQGPQFIFQYYEEEERQRGNFPDRFSGHQFPNYSSELNVNALLLGDSALYLCASSHKQGARDGYTFGSGTRLTVV.